This paragraph covers one TCR beta chain sequence. Its target is not known. Libraries were prepared by immunoSEQ multiplex PCR; TCRdb keeps only in-frame clonotypes and omits some of them. The sample shows roughly 140,000 clones, approximately 88% of them seen only once. The CDR3 loop spans 16 amino acids. Germline V lookup: CDR1 SGHVS, CDR2 FNYEAQ. Germline trimming cut 4 bases from V and 7 bases from J; bases unmatched to any gene: 14. These data belong to a study of T cell responses to AZD1222 COVID-19 vaccine. Findings and caveats of the study: Spike-specific TCRs gained breadth and depth after people received two AZD1222 doses. White British people made up most donors, females outnumbered males, and clonal diversity was possibly underestimated. Seropositive status at baseline applied to only a handful of AZD1222 recipients.

The sequencing used peripheral blood, collected on day 0 of MenACWY control vaccination. The sequence came from an adult in good health. The genes are TRBV7-6 and TRBJ2-7, with 9 bases aligning to TRBD1. The CDR3 here is CASSSQTGTGWLEQYF. The CDR3 coding sequence is TGTGCCAGCAGCTCACAAACCGGGACAGGGTGGCTTGAGCAGTACTTC.